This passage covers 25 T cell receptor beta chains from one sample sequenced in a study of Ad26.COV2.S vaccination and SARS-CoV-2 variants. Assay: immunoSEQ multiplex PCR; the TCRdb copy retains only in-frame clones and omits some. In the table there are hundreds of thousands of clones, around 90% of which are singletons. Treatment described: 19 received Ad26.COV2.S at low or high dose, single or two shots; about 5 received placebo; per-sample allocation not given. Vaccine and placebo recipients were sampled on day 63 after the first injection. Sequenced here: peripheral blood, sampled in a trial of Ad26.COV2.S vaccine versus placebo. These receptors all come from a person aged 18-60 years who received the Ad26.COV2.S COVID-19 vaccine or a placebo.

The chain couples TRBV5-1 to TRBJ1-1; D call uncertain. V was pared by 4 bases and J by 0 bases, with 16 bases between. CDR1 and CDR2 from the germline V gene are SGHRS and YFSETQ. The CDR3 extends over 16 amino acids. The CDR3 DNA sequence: TGCGCCAGCAGCAATCGACCCCAAACTATGAACACTGAAGCTTTCTTT. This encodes CASSNRPQTMNTEAFF.

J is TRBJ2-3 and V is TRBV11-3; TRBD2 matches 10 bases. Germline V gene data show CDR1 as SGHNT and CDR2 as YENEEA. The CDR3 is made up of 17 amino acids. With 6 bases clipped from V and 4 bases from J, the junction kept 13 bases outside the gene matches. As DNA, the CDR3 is TGTGCCAGCAGTTATACCTCTAGCGGGAGTGGTGCAGATACGCAGTATTTT. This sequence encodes CASSYTSSGSGADTQYF.

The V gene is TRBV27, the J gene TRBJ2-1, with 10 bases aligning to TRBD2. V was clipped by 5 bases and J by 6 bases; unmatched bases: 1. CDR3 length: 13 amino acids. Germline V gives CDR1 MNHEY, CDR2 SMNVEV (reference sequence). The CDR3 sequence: CASSSGRVNEQFF. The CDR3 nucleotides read TGTGCCAGCAGTAGCGGGAGGGTCAATGAGCAGTTCTTC.

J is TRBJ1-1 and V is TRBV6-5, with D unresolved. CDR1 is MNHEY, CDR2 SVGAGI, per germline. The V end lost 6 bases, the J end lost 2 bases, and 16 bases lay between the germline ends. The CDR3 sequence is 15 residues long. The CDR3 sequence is CASSYVRQANTEAFF. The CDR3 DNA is TGTGCCAGCAGCTACGTCCGCCAGGCTAACACTGAAGCTTTCTTT.

CDR3 sequence (DNA): TGTGCCAGCAGCCAAAGACAGGGAGTTACTGAAGCTTTCTTT. It codes for CASSQRQGVTEAFF. The chain couples TRBV3-1 (or the pseudogene TRBV3-2) to TRBJ1-1; the match to TRBD1 covers 7 bases. V shed 2 bases, J shed 5 bases, and the junction held 5 bases outside the gene matches. Germline values: CDR1 LGHDT, CDR2 YNNKEL (reference sequence). The CDR3 is made up of 14 amino acids.

The CDR3 reads CASSLGGGSGEQFF. DNA of the CDR3: TGTGCCAGCAGCTTAGGGGGCGGGAGCGGTGAGCAGTTCTTC. This rearrangement joins TRBV7-2 to TRBJ2-1; the match to TRBD2 covers 7 bases. V was clipped by 1 base and J by 9 bases; unmatched bases: 6. Germline CDR1 SGHTA, CDR2 FQGNSA. The CDR3 is made up of 14 amino acids.

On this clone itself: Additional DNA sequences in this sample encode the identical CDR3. DNA for the CDR3: TGTGCCAGCAGTCTAGCGGGAGGACCCTACGAGCAGTACTTC. It yields the protein CASSLAGGPYEQYF. The V call is TRBV27, the J call TRBJ2-7; TRBD2 aligns across 11 bases. CDR1 and CDR2 (germline): MNHEY, SMNVEV (reference sequence). The CDR3 totals 14 residues. The V gene end was trimmed by 5 bases and the J gene end by 2 bases; junction bases not matched to a gene: 2.

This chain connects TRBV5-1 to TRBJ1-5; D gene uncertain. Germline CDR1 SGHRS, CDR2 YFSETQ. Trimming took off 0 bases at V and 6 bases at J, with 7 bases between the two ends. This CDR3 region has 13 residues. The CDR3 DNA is TGCGCCAGCAGCTTGGGAGAGCGTCAGCCCCAGCATTTT. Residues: CASSLGERQPQHF.

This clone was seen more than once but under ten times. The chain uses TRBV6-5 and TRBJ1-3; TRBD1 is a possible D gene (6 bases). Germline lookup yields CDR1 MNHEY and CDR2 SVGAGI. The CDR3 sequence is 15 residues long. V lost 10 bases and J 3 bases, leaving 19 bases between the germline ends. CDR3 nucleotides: TGTGCCACCATCTTTCCGGGGGGCGTTGGAAACACCATATATTTT. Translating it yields CATIFPGGVGNTIYF.

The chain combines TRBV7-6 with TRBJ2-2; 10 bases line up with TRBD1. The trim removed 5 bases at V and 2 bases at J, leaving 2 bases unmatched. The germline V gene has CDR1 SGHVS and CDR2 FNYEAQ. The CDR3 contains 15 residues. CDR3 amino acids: CASSGQGGNTGELFF. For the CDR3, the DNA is TGTGCCAGCAGCGGACAGGGGGGTAACACCGGGGAGCTGTTTTTT.

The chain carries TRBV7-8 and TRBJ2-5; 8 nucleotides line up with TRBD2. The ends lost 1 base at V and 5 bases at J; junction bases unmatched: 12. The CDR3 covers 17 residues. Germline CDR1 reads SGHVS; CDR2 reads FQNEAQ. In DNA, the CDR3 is TGTGCCAGCAGCTTAGTTACAGCGGCGGGAGGCCGGGAGACCCAGTACTTC. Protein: CASSLVTAAGGRETQYF.

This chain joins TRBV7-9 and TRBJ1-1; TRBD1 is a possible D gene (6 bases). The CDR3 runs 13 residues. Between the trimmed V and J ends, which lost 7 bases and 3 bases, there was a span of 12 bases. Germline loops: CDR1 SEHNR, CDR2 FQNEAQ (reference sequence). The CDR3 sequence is CASTPRGDTEAFF. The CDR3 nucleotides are TGTGCCAGCACCCCAAGGGGGGACACTGAAGCTTTCTTT. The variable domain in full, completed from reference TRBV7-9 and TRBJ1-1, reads DTGVSQNPRHKITKRGQNVTFRCDPISEHNRLYWYRQTLGQGPEFLTYFQNEAQLEKSRLLSDRFSAERPKGSFSTLEIQRTEQGDSAMYLCASTPRGDTEAFFGQGTRLTVV.

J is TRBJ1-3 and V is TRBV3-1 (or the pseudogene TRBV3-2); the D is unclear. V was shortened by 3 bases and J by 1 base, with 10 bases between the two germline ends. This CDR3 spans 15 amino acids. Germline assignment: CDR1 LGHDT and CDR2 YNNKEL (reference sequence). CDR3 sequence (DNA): TGTGCCAGCAGCCAGGCAGGTTCGTCTGGAAACACCATATATTTT. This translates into CASSQAGSSGNTIYF.

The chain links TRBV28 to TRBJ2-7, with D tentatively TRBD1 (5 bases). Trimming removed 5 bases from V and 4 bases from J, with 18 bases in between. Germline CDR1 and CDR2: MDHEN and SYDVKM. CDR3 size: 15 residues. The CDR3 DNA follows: TGTGCCAGCAGTCACAAGACAGTCCGATTTTACGAGCAGTACTTC. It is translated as CASSHKTVRFYEQYF. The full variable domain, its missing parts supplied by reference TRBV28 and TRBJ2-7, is DVKVTQSSRYLVKRTGEKVFLECVQDMDHENMFWYRQDPGLGLRLIYFSYDVKMKEKGDIPEGYSVSREKKERFSLILESASTNQTSMYLCASSHKTVRFYEQYFGPGTRLTVT.

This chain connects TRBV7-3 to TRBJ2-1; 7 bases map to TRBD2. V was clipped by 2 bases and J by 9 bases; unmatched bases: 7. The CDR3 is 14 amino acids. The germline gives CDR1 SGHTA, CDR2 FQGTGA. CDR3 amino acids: CASSLRREQTEQFF. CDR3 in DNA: TGTGCCAGCAGCTTACGGCGGGAGCAGACTGAGCAGTTCTTC.

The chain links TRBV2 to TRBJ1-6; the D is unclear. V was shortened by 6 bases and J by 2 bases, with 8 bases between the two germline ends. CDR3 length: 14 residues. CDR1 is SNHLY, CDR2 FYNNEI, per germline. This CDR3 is CASRPPTYNSPLHF. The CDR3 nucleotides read TGTGCCAGCAGACCCCCCACCTATAATTCACCCCTCCACTTT.

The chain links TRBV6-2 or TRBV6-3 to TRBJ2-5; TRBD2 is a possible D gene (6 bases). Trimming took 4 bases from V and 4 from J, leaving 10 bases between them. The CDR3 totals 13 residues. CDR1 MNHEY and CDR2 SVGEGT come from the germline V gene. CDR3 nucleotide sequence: TGTGCCAGCAGTTTCATGCGGGGAGAGACCCAGTACTTC. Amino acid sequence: CASSFMRGETQYF.

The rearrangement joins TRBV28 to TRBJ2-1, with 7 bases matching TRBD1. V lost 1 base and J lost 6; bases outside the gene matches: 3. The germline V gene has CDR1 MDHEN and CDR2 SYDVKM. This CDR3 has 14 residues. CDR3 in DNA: TGTGCCAGCAGTTTATTAGGGACAGTCAATGAGCAGTTCTTC. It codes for CASSLLGTVNEQFF.

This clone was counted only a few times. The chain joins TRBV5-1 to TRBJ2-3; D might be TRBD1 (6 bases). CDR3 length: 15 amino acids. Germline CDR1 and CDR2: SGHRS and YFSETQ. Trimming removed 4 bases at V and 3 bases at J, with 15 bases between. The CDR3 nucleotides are TGCGCCAGCAGCCCTACAGGGAAGGGAACAGATACGCAGTATTTT. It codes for CASSPTGKGTDTQYF.

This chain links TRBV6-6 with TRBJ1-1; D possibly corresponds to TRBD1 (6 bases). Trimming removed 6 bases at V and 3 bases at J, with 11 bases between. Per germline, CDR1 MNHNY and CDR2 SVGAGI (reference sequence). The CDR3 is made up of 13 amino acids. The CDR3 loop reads CASSREGDTEAFF. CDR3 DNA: TGTGCCAGCAGCAGGGAGGGGGACACTGAAGCTTTCTTT.

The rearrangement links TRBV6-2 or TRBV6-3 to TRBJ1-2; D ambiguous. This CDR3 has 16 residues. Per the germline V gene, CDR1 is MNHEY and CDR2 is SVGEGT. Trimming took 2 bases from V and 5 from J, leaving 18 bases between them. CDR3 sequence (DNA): TGTGCCAGCAGTTACGGGAACCTGAGAGATCGGTATGGCTACACCTTC. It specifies CASSYGNLRDRYGYTF.

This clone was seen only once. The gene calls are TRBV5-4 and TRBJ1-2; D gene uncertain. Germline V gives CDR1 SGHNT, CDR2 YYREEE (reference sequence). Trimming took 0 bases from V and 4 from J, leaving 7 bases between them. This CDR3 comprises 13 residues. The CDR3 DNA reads TGTGCCAGCAGCTTGGATCGAATCTATGGCTACACCTTC. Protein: CASSLDRIYGYTF.

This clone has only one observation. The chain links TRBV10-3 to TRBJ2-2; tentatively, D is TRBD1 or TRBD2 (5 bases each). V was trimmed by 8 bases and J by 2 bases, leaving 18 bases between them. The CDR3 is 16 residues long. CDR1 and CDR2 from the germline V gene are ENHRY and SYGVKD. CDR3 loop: CAIAASGTKNTGELFF. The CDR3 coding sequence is TGTGCCATCGCAGCGTCCGGGACCAAAAACACCGGGGAGCTGTTTTTT.

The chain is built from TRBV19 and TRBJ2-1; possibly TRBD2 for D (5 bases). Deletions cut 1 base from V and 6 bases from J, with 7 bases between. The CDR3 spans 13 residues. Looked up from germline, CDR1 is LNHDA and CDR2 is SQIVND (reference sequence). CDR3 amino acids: CASSIARGNEQFF. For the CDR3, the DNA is TGTGCCAGTAGTATAGCCCGGGGCAATGAGCAGTTCTTC.

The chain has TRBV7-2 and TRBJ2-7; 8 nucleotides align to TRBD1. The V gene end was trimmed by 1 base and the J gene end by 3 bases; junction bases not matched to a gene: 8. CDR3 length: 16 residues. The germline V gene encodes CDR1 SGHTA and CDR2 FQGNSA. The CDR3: CASSLGTGGNRYEQYF. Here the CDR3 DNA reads TGTGCCAGCAGCTTAGGTACAGGGGGTAACCGCTACGAGCAGTACTTC.